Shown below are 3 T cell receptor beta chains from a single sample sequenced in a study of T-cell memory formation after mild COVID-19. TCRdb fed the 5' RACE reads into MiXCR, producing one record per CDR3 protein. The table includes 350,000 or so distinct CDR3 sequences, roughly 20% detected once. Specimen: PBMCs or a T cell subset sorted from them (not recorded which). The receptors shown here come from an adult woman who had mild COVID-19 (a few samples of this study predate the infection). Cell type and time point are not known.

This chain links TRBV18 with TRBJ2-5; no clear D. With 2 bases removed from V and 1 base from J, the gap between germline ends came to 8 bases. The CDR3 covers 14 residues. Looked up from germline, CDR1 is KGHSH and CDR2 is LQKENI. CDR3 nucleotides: TGTGCCAGCTCACCATCTCGCGTCCAAGAGACCCAGTACTTC. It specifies CASSPSRVQETQYF.

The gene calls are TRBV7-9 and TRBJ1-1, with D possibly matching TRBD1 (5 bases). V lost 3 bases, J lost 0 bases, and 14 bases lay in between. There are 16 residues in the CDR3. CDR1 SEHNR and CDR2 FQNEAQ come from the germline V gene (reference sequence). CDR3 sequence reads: CASSFEGPLLNTEAFF. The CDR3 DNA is TGTGCCAGCAGCTTTGAGGGGCCCCTCCTGAACACTGAAGCTTTCTTT.

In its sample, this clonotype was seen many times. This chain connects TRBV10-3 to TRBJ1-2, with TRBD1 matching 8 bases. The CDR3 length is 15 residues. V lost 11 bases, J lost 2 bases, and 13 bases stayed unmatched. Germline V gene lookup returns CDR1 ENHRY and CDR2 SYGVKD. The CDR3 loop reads CAVSGRQGLNYGYTF. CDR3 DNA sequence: TGTGCCGTCTCAGGTCGACAGGGGTTAAACTATGGCTACACCTTC.